These 30 T cell receptor beta chains share one sample of origin, sequenced in a study of PD-L1 blockade in urothelial cancer. Clones were read by immunoSEQ multiplex PCR, and TCRdb kept only the in-frame ones, dropping some. The table has more than 30,000 clones, approximately 80% seen once. The sequencing used PBMCs, collected around atezolizumab (anti-PD-L1) treatment. The receptors shown here come from a man in his fifties or sixties with urothelial cancer.

The V gene is TRBV5-1, the J gene TRBJ2-7, with D possibly TRBD2 on 6 matching bases. Germline CDR1 SGHRS, CDR2 YFSETQ. Deletions cut 5 bases from V and 3 bases from J, with 21 bases between. The CDR3 is 16 residues long. The CDR3 reads CASSPRGGTGVYEQYF. The CDR3 DNA sequence: TGCGCCAGCAGTCCTAGGGGTGGAACGGGAGTCTACGAGCAGTACTTC.

Notes on this clone: A junction boundary mismatches the germline segment, possibly from a read error. The chain is built from TRBV5-1 and TRBJ2-7; D ambiguous. The CDR3 contains 15 residues. Germline lookup yields CDR1 SGHRS and CDR2 YFSETQ. The chain's CDR3 is CASSLDPAEYYGQYF. CDR3 coding DNA: TGCGCCAGCAGCTTGGATCCGGCTGAGTACTACGGGCAGTACTTC.

The genes are TRBV5-8 and TRBJ2-5, with TRBD1 identical over 7 bases. Trimming cost V 0 bases and J 2 bases; bases outside gene matches: 1. Germline CDR1 and CDR2: SGHTS and YDEGEE. This CDR3 is built from 14 residues. CDR3: CASSLGQGQETQYF. The DNA for the CDR3 is TGTGCCAGCAGCTTGGGACAGGGACAAGAGACCCAGTACTTC.

This clone has only one observation. The V and J genes are TRBV18 and TRBJ1-1; TRBD1 might be the D (6 bases). The CDR3 runs 16 residues. V was pared by 0 bases and J by 4 bases, with 15 bases between. Per the germline V gene, CDR1 is KGHSH and CDR2 is LQKENI. CDR3 nucleotide sequence: TGTGCCAGCTCACCACCGGTCGAGGGGGGGGGCACTGAAGCTTTCTTT. Amino acid sequence: CASSPPVEGGGTEAFF.

The chain carries TRBV5-4 and TRBJ2-7; 7 positions agree with TRBD1. In germline, CDR1 is SGHNT, CDR2 YYREEE (reference sequence). CDR3 length equals 16 residues. V shed 5 bases, J shed 0 bases, and the junction held 11 bases outside the gene matches. The CDR3 region is CASRVDGTVSSYEQYF. Here the CDR3 DNA reads TGTGCCAGCAGAGTAGACGGGACAGTGAGCTCCTACGAGCAGTACTTC.

The rearrangement joins TRBV5-1 to TRBJ2-5; D is possibly TRBD1 (6 bases). Deletions cut 4 bases from V and 2 bases from J, with 24 bases between. Germline V gene sequence: CDR1 SGHRS, CDR2 YFSETQ. The CDR3 is 18 residues long. CDR3 nucleotides: TGCGCCAGCAGCCCCCGTGGTCGTTCAGGGGCTGGTCAAGAGACCCAGTACTTC. It encodes CASSPRGRSGAGQETQYF.

This sequence joins TRBV18 and TRBJ1-1, with TRBD1 matching over 10 bases. Unmatched junction bases numbered 2, after V lost 1 base and J lost 6 bases. The CDR3 length is 14 residues. The germline V gene encodes CDR1 KGHSH and CDR2 LQKENI. The CDR3 sequence is CASSPRGQGAEAFF. The CDR3 DNA reads TGTGCCAGCTCACCACGAGGACAGGGGGCTGAAGCTTTCTTT.

The chain employs TRBV6-5 and TRBJ2-7; 11 bases match TRBD1. Germline-derived CDR1 and CDR2 are MNHEY and SVGAGI. The CDR3 is 16 residues long. Germline trimming cut 0 bases from V and 7 bases from J; bases unmatched to any gene: 8. The CDR3 spells CASSYSGQGARREQYF. CDR3 coding DNA: TGTGCCAGCAGTTACTCAGGACAGGGGGCGAGGAGGGAGCAGTACTTC.

Notes on this clone: Germline is not matched at one junction end, which may reflect a read error. The chain uses TRBV2 and TRBJ2-3; the match to TRBD2 covers 7 bases. The CDR3 consists of 12 residues. Germline CDR1 reads SNHLY; CDR2 reads FYNNEI. The CDR3 nucleotides read TGTGCCAGCAGTGAGGGCCTAGCGGAGGCTAACTTT. Its translation: CASSEGLAEANF.

The chain couples TRBV5-1 to TRBJ2-5, with D possibly being TRBD2 (6 bases). The germline V and J ends were trimmed by 4 bases and 5 bases, with 12 bases remaining between them. Germline-derived CDR1 and CDR2 are SGHRS and YFSETQ. The CDR3 extends over 13 amino acids. As DNA, the CDR3 is TGCGCCAGCAGCACAACTAGCTGGGAGACCCAGTACTTC. Translation: CASSTTSWETQYF.

The rearrangement uses TRBV6-5 and TRBJ2-7, with 8 nucleotides matching TRBD1. Germline V lookup: CDR1 MNHEY, CDR2 SVGAGI. The CDR3 length is 15 residues. The V and J ends lost 5 bases and 7 bases, in that order; junction bases with no gene match: 13. The CDR3 loop reads CASSRPTGTGREQYF. The CDR3 DNA sequence: TGTGCCAGCAGTCGACCGACAGGGACAGGACGAGAGCAGTACTTC.

J is TRBJ2-7 and V is TRBV12-1; TRBD2 is the table's D call, not checked against the DNA. TRBV12-1 is tagged as a pseudogene. The length of the CDR3 is 18 residues. CDR3 residues: CASSFMAFLELVVHEQYF. The CDR3 DNA reads as TGTGCCAGCAGCTTTATGGCCTTTTTGGAGCTTGTCGTCCACGAGCAGTACTTC.

This sequence joins TRBV19 and TRBJ2-7; 9 bases are a match to TRBD1. Losses at the gene ends were 11 bases for V and 6 bases for J; bases not matched to a gene: 8. CDR1 is LNHDA and CDR2 is SQIVND in the germline V gene (reference sequence). The CDR3 has 12 residues. CDR3 DNA: TGTGCCGCCGGGACAGGGTTTACCGAGCAGTACTTC. It translates to CAAGTGFTEQYF.

The rearrangement uses TRBV5-4 and TRBJ1-2; possibly TRBD1 for D (5 bases). This CDR3 has 14 amino acids. V lost 6 bases, J lost 3 bases, and 15 bases lay in between. Germline assignment: CDR1 SGHNT and CDR2 YYREEE (reference sequence). CDR3 sequence: CASTLPGRDYGYTF. In DNA, the CDR3 is TGTGCCAGCACCCTCCCAGGGAGGGACTATGGCTACACCTTC.

The chain couples TRBV4-1 to TRBJ1-5; the D gene is possibly TRBD1 (5 bases). Germline V gives CDR1 MGHRA, CDR2 YSYEKL. Trimming shortened V by 0 bases and J by 6 bases, and 12 bases separated the two germline ends. This CDR3 region has 15 residues. CDR3 DNA sequence: TGCGCCAGCAGCCAAGATCCAGGGCTGGTTCAGCCCCAGCATTTT. Translation: CASSQDPGLVQPQHF.

Written as DNA, the CDR3 is TGTGCCAGCAGCCGGGAAAGGGGGGAGCAGTACTTC. This sequence encodes CASSRERGEQYF. V is TRBV5-4 and J is TRBJ2-7; TRBD1 is a possible D gene (6 bases). The CDR3 is 12 amino acids. Germline V gene lookup returns CDR1 SGHNT and CDR2 YYREEE (reference sequence). Trimming took off 4 bases at V and 7 bases at J, with 12 bases between the two ends.

The CDR3 loop is CASSLGQGMGGTGELFF. The CDR3 DNA reads as TGTGCCAGCAGCCTGGGACAGGGGATGGGAGGCACCGGGGAGCTGTTTTTT. V gene TRBV9 combines with J gene TRBJ2-2; 10 bases match TRBD1. The CDR3 extends over 17 amino acids. The V gene end was trimmed by 4 bases and the J gene end by 4 bases; junction bases not matched to a gene: 10. Germline CDR1 reads SGDLS; CDR2 reads YYNGEE. Together with reference TRBV9 and TRBJ2-2, the CDR3 gives the full variable domain: DSGVTQTPKHLITATGQRVTLRCSPRSGDLSVYWYQQSLDQGLQFLIQYYNGEERAKGNILERFSAQQFPDLHSELNLSSLELGDSALYFCASSLGQGMGGTGELFFGEGSRLTVL.

This clone is a singleton in its sample. The chain joins TRBV7-2 to TRBJ2-5; D unclear. V lost 0 bases to trimming and J lost 2 bases, with 4 bases between them. The CDR3 spans 13 residues. Germline values: CDR1 SGHTA, CDR2 FQGNSA. The CDR3 nucleotides are TGTGCCAGCAGCTTAGCGTCGCAAGAGACCCAGTACTTC. Translated, it gives CASSLASQETQYF.

The V and J genes are TRBV5-8 and TRBJ2-1; TRBD2 agrees at 12 bases. The CDR3 contains 15 residues. Trimming took 5 bases from V and 8 from J; bases not matched to a gene: 8. Germline CDR1 is SGHTS and CDR2 is YDEGEE. The CDR3 loop reads CASSSGTSGSDEQFF. In DNA form, the CDR3 reads TGTGCCAGCAGTTCCGGGACTAGCGGGTCTGATGAGCAGTTCTTC.

V and J are TRBV7-6 and TRBJ2-7; 12 positions match TRBD2. The CDR3 covers 16 residues. In germline, CDR1 is SGHVS, CDR2 FNYEAQ. V shed 5 bases and J 0 bases; nucleotides not matched to a gene: 5. CDR3 residues: CASSPLAGGPSYEQYF. The CDR3 bases are TGTGCCAGCAGCCCCCTAGCGGGAGGGCCCTCCTACGAGCAGTACTTC.

The chain couples TRBV25-1 to TRBJ2-3, with TRBD2 matching 7 bases. The CDR3 runs 15 residues. The J segment lost 4 bases and the V segment lost 3 bases, leaving 7 bases of the junction unmatched. Germline CDR1 MGHDK, CDR2 SYGVNS. The CDR3 loop reads CASSDSGIQADTQYF. DNA of the CDR3: TGTGCCAGCAGTGACAGCGGGATACAAGCAGATACGCAGTATTTT. The complete variable domain, with remaining parts taken from reference TRBV25-1 and TRBJ2-3, reads EADIYQTPRYLVIGTGKKITLECSQTMGHDKMYWYQQDPGMELHLIHYSYGVNSTEKGDLSSESTVSRIRTEHFPLTLESARPSHTSQYLCASSDSGIQADTQYFGPGTRLTVL.

This sequence joins TRBV9 and TRBJ1-2; 8 bases map to TRBD1. This CDR3 contains 14 residues. Per germline, CDR1 SGDLS and CDR2 YYNGEE. The V gene end was trimmed by 2 bases and the J gene end by 7 bases; junction bases not matched to a gene: 7. The CDR3 reads CASSVGQGLGGYTF. The DNA of the CDR3 is TGTGCCAGCAGCGTCGGACAGGGATTGGGTGGCTACACCTTC. Complete variable domain (other parts from reference TRBV9 and TRBJ1-2): DSGVTQTPKHLITATGQRVTLRCSPRSGDLSVYWYQQSLDQGLQFLIQYYNGEERAKGNILERFSAQQFPDLHSELNLSSLELGDSALYFCASSVGQGLGGYTFGSGTRLTVV.

The J gene is TRBJ2-1, the V gene TRBV10-3, with TRBD2 matching over 10 bases. J lost 8 bases, V lost 3 bases, and 10 bases had no gene match. From germline, CDR1 is ENHRY and CDR2 SYGVKD. This CDR3 is built from 16 residues. CDR3 region: CAISENPAGGIDEQFF. Here the CDR3 DNA reads TGTGCCATCAGTGAAAACCCAGCGGGAGGGATAGATGAGCAGTTCTTC.

The V call is TRBV7-9, the J call TRBJ2-4, with D maybe TRBD1 (5 bases). The ends were cut back, 4 bases at V and 2 bases at J, with 9 bases in the middle. The CDR3 covers 14 residues. The germline CDR1 and CDR2 sequences are SEHNR and FQNEAQ (reference sequence). The CDR3 nucleotides read TGTGCCAGCAGCTCGACAGCACCCAAAAACATTCAGTACTTC. It translates to CASSSTAPKNIQYF.

This clone has just a few counts. The V and J genes are TRBV18 and TRBJ1-1; D gene ambiguous. Germline assignment: CDR1 KGHSH and CDR2 LQKENI. Trimming removed 1 base at V and 4 bases at J, with 13 bases between. The CDR3 is 15 amino acids. The CDR3: CASSPLRFMGTEAFF. CDR3 nucleotide sequence: TGTGCCAGCTCACCACTGAGGTTTATGGGCACTGAAGCTTTCTTT.

The count of this clone is one. V is TRBV23-1 and J is TRBJ1-1; possible D gene TRBD1, 5 bases. TRBV23-1 qualifies as an ORF whose function is uncertain. The V end was cut by 8 bases, the J end by 0 bases, with 22 bases between. The CDR3 covers 17 residues. The CDR3 DNA sequence: TGCGCCAGCCAACCGGAGGGGCGTCGTGTGGTGAACACTGAAGCTTTCTTT. Its protein product is CASQPEGRRVVNTEAFF.

CDR3 in amino acids: CASKGSGDRELRQYF. CDR3 nucleotides: TGTGCCAGCAAGGGATCGGGGGACAGGGAACTGCGGCAGTACTTC. The chain is built from TRBV6-6 and TRBJ2-7; 9 positions agree with TRBD1. CDR1 is MNHNY, CDR2 SVGAGI, per germline (reference sequence). The junction had 16 bases not matched to a gene; V was cut back by 7 bases and J by 9 bases. The CDR3 has 15 residues.

On this clone itself: Germline is not matched at one junction end, which may reflect a read error. This chain connects TRBV7-7 to TRBJ2-4, with 14 bases matching TRBD2. Germline V gene sequence: CDR1 SSHAT, CDR2 FNYEAQ (reference sequence). The CDR3 has 19 residues. The CDR3 DNA reads as TGTGCTAGCAGCTTAGCGGGACTAGCGGGGGACCTAGCCAAAAACATTCAGTACTTC. Translation: CASSLAGLAGDLAKNIQYF.

The chain links TRBV5-1 to TRBJ1-2; 7 positions match TRBD1. Per the germline V gene, CDR1 is SGHRS and CDR2 is YFSETQ. Germline trimming cut 3 bases from V and 3 bases from J; bases unmatched to any gene: 8. CDR3 length: 15 amino acids. CDR3 loop: CASSYGGTGDYGYTF. The CDR3, as DNA: TGCGCCAGCAGCTACGGGGGAACAGGGGACTATGGCTACACCTTC.

V and J are TRBV18 and TRBJ1-1; D is ambiguous. With 4 bases removed from V and 0 bases from J, the gap between germline ends came to 9 bases. Germline-derived CDR1 and CDR2 are KGHSH and LQKENI. The CDR3 has 14 amino acids. This CDR3 is CASSLGQMNTEAFF. CDR3 in DNA: TGTGCCAGCTCACTTGGGCAGATGAACACTGAAGCTTTCTTT.